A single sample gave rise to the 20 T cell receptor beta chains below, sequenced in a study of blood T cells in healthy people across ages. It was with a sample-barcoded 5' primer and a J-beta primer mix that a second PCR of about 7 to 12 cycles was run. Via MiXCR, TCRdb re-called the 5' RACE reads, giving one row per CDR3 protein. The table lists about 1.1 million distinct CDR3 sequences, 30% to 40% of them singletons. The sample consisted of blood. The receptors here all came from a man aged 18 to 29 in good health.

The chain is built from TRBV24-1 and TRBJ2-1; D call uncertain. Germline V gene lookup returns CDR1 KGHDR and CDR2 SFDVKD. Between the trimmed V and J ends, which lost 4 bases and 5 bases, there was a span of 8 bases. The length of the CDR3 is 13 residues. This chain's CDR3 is CATSELRNNEQFF. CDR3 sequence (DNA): TGTGCCACCAGTGAGTTGCGTAACAATGAGCAGTTCTTC.

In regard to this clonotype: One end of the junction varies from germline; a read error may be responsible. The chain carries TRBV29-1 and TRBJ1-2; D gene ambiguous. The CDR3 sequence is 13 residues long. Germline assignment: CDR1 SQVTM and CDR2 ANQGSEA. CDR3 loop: CGVRPGEEYGYTF. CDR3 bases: TGCGGCGTGAGGCCCGGGGAGGAGTATGGCTACACCTTC.

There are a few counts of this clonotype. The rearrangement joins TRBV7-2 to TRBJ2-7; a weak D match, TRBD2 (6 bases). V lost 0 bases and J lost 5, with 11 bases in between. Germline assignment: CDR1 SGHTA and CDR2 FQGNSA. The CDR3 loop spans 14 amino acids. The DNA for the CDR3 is TGTGCCAGCAGCTTAGCCGGGACTTCCCACGAGCAGTACTTC. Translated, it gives CASSLAGTSHEQYF.

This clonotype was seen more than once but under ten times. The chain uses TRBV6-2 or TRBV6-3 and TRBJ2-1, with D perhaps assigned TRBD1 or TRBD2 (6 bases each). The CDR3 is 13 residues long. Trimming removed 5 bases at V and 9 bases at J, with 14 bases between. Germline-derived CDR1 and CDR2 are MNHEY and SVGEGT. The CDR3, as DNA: TGTGCCAGCAGTGGCGGGACAATAAGTGAGCAGTTCTTC. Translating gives CASSGGTISEQFF.

Here the CDR3 reads CAISEPGLVETQYF. The CDR3 coding sequence is TGTGCCATCAGTGAGCCGGGACTAGTAGAGACCCAGTACTTC. J is TRBJ2-5 and V is TRBV10-3; TRBD2 matches 8 bases. The length of the CDR3 is 14 residues. With 2 bases clipped from V and 4 bases from J, the junction kept 3 bases outside the gene matches. The germline CDR1 and CDR2 sequences are ENHRY and SYGVKD.

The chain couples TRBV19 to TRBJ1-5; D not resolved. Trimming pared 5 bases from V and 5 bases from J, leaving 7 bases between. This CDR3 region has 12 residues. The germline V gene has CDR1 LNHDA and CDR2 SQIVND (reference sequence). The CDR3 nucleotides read TGTGCCAGTAGTGGGGTCTATCAGCCCCAGCATTTT. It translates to CASSGVYQPQHF. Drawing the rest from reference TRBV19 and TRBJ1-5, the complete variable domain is DGGITQSPKYLFRKEGQNVTLSCEQNLNHDAMYWYRQDPGQGLRLIYYSQIVNDFQKGDIAEGYSVSREKKESFPLTVTSAQKNPTAFYLCASSGVYQPQHFGDGTRLSIL.

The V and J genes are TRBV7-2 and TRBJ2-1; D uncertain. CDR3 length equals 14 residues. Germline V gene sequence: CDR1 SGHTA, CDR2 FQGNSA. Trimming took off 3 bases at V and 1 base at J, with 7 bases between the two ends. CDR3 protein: CASSLVRSYNEQFF. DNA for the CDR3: TGTGCCAGCAGCTTGGTCCGTTCCTACAATGAGCAGTTCTTC.

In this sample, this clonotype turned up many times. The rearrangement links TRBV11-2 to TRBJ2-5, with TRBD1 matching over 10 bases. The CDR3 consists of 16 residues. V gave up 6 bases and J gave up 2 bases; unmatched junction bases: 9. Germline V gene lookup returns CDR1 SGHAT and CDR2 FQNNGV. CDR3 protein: CASSRRDRGRQETQYF. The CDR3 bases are TGTGCCAGCAGTCGACGAGACAGGGGGCGTCAAGAGACCCAGTACTTC.

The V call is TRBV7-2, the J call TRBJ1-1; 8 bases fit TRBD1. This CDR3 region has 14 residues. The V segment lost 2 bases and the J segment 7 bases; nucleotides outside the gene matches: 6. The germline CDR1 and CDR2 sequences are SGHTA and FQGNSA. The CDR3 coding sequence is TGTGCCAGCAGCTTAATAGGACAGGGTAGTGAAGCTTTCTTT. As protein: CASSLIGQGSEAFF.

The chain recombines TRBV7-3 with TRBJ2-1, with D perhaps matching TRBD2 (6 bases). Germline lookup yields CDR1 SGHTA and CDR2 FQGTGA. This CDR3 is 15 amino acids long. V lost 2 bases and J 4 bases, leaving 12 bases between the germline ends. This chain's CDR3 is CASSLYGGQYNEQFF. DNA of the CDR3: TGTGCCAGCAGCTTATACGGGGGTCAGTACAATGAGCAGTTCTTC.

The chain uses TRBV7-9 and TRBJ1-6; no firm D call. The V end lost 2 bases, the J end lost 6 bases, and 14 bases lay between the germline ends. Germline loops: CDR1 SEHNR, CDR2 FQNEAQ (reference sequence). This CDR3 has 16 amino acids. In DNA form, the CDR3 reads TGTGCCAGCAGCTTAATCGACGGGGAAGCTAATTCACCCCTCCACTTT. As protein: CASSLIDGEANSPLHF.

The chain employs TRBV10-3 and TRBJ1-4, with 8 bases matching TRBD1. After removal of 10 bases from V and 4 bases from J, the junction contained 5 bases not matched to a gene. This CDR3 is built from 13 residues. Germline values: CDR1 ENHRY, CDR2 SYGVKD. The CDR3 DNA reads TGTGCCACCCTGGGACAGGTTAATGAAAAACTGTTTTTT. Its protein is CATLGQVNEKLFF.

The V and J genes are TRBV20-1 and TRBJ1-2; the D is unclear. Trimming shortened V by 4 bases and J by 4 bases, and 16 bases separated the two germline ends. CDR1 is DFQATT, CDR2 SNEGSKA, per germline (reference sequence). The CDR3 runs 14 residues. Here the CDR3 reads CSANPRPYGYGYTF. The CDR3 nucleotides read TGCAGTGCTAATCCCCGCCCCTATGGCTATGGCTACACCTTC.

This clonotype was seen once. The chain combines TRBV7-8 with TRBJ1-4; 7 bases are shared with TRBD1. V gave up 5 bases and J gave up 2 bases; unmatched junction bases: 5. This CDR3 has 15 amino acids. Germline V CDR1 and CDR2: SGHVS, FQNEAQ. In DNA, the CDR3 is TGTGCCAGCAGCGGAGACAGGGCGACTAATGAAAAACTGTTTTTT. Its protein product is CASSGDRATNEKLFF. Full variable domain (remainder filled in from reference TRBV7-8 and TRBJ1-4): GAGVSQSPRYKVAKRGQDVALRCDPISGHVSLFWYQQALGQGPEFLTYFQNEAQLDKSGLPSDRFFAERPEGSVSTLKIQRTQQEDSAVYLCASSGDRATNEKLFFGSGTQLSVL.

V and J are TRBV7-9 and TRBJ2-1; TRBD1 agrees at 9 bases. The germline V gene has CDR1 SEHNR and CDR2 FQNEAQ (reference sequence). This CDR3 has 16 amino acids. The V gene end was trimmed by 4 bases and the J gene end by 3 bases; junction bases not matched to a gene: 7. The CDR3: CASSSVLTGGYNEQFF. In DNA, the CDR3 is TGTGCCAGCAGCTCCGTGTTGACAGGGGGCTACAATGAGCAGTTCTTC.

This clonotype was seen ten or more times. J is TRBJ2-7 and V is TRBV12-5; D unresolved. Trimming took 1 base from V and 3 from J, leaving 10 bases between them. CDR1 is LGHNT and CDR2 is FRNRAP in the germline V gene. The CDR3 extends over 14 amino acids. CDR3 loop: CASGLGYTVYEQYF. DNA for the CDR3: TGTGCTAGTGGTTTGGGGTACACCGTCTACGAGCAGTACTTC.

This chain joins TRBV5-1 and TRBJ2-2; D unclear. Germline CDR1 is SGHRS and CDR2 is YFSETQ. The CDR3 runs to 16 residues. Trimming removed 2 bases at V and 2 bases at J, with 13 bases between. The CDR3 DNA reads TGCGCCAGCAGCTTCCAAACTGACTTAAACACCGGGGAGCTGTTTTTT. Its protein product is CASSFQTDLNTGELFF. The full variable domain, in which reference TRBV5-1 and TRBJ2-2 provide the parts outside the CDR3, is KAGVTQTPRYLIKTRGQQVTLSCSPISGHRSVSWYQQTPGQGLQFLFEYFSETQRNKGNFPGRFSGRQFSNSRSEMNVSTLELGDSALYLCASSFQTDLNTGELFFGEGSRLTVL.

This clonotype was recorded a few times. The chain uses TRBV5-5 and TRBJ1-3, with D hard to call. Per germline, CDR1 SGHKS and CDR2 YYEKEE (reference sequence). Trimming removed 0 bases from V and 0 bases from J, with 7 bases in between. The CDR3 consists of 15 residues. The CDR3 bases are TGTGCCAGCAGCTTGGAAGGCTACTCTGGAAACACCATATATTTT. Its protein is CASSLEGYSGNTIYF.

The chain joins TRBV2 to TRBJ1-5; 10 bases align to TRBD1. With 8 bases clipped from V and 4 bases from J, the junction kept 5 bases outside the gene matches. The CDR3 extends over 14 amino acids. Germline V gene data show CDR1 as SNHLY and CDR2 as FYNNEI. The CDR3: CASQLDRGNQPQHF. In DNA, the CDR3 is TGTGCCAGCCAACTGGACAGGGGGAATCAGCCCCAGCATTTT.

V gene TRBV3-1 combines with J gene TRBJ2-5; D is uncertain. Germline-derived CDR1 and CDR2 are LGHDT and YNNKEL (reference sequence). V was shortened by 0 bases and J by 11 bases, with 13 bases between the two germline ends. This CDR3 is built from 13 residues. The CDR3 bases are TGTGCCAGCAGCCAAGATCGTGAGTCGCAGCAGTACTTC. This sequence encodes CASSQDRESQQYF.